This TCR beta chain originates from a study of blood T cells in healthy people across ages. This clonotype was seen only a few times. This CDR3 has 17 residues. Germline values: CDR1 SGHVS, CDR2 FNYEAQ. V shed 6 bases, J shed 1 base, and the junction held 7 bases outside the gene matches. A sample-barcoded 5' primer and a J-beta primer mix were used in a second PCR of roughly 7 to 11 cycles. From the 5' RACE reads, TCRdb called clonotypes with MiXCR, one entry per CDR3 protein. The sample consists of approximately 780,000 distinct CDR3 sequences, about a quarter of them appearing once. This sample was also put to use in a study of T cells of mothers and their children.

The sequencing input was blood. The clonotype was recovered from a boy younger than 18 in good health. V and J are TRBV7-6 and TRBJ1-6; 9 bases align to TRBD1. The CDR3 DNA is TGTGCCAGCAGTCCCCGACAGGGGGAATCCTATAATTCACCCCTCCACTTT. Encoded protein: CASSPRQGESYNSPLHF.